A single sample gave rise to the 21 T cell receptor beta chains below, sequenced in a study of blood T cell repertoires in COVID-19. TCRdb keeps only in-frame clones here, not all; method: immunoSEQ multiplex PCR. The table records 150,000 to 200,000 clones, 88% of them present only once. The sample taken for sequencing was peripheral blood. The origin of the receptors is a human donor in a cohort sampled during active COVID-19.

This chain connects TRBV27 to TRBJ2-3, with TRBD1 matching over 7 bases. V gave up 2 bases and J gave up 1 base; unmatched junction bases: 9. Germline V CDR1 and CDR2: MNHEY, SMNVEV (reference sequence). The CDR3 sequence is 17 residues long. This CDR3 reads CASSLHTGEWGTDTQYF. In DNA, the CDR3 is TGTGCCAGCAGTTTACATACAGGGGAGTGGGGCACAGATACGCAGTATTTT.

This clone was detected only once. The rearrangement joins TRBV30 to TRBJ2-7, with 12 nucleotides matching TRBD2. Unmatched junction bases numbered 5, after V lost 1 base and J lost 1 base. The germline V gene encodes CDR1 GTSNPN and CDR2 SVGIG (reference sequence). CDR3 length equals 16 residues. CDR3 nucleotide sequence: TGTGCCTGGAGTGCCCCGGGACTAGCGGGTTCCTACGAGCAGTACTTC. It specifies CAWSAPGLAGSYEQYF.

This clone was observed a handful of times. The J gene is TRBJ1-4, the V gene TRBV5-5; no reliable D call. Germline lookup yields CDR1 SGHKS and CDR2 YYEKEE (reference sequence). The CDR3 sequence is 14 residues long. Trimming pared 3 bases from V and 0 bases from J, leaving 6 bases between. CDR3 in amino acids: CASSSFATNEKLFF. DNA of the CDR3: TGTGCCAGCAGCTCCTTTGCAACTAATGAAAAACTGTTTTTT.

The CDR3 protein is CASSPDPGQGVLYEQYF. The CDR3 DNA sequence: TGTGCCAGCAGCCCGGATCCGGGACAGGGTGTATTATACGAGCAGTACTTC. This chain connects TRBV5-4 to TRBJ2-7; 9 bases agree with TRBD1. Germline loops: CDR1 SGHNT, CDR2 YYREEE (reference sequence). The ends lost 4 bases at V and 4 bases at J; junction bases unmatched: 15. This CDR3 contains 17 residues.

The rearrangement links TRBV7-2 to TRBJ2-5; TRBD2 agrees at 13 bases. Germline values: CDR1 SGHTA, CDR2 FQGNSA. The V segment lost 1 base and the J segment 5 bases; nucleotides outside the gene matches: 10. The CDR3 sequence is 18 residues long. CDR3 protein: CASSLDVTSGRPRETQYF. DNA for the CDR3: TGTGCCAGCAGCTTAGATGTGACTAGCGGGAGGCCACGGGAGACCCAGTACTTC.

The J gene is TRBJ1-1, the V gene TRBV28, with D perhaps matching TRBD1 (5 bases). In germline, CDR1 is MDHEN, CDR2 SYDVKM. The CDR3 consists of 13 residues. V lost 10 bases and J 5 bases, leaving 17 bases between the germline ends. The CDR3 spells CATKKEGRTEAFF. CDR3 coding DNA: TGTGCCACAAAAAAGGAGGGGCGGACTGAAGCTTTCTTT.

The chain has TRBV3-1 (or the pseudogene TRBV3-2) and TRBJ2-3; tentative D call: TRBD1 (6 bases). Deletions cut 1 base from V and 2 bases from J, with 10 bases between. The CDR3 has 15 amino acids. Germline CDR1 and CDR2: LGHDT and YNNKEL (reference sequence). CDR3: CASSQAGALTDTQYF. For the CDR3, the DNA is TGTGCCAGCAGCCAAGCAGGGGCCCTCACAGATACGCAGTATTTT.

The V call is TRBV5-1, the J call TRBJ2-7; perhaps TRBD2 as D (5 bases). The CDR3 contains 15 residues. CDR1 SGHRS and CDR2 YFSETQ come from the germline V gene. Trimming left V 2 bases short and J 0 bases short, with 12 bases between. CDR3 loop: CASSLSAESSYEQYF. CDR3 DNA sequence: TGCGCCAGCAGCTTATCAGCGGAGAGCTCCTACGAGCAGTACTTC.

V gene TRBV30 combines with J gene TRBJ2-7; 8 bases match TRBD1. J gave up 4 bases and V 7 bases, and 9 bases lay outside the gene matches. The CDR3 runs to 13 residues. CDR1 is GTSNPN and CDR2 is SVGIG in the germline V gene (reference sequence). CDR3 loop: CAYDGQGGYEQYF. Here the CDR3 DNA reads TGTGCCTATGACGGACAGGGCGGGTACGAGCAGTACTTC.

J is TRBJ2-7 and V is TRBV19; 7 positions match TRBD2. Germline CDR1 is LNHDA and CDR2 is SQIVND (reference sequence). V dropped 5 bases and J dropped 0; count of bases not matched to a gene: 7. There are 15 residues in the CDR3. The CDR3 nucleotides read TGTGCCAGTAGTTACAGCGGGAAGAGCTCCTACGAGCAGTACTTC. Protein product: CASSYSGKSSYEQYF.

The CDR3 DNA follows: TGTGCCAGCAGTTTAGGGAGCGGGAGCCGGTTTCAGTACTTC. It is translated as CASSLGSGSRFQYF. V is TRBV27 and J is TRBJ2-7; 8 bases align to TRBD2. Germline loops: CDR1 MNHEY, CDR2 SMNVEV (reference sequence). This CDR3 comprises 14 residues. Trimming removed 2 bases from V and 10 bases from J; junction bases left unmatched: 10.

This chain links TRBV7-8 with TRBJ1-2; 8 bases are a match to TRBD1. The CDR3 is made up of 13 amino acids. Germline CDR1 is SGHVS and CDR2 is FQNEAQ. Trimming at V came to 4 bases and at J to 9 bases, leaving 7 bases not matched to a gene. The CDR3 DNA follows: TGTGCCAGCAGCTCCCGGGACAGGTCGCGCTACACCTTC. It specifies CASSSRDRSRYTF. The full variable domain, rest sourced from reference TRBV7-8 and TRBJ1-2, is GAGVSQSPRYKVAKRGQDVALRCDPISGHVSLFWYQQALGQGPEFLTYFQNEAQLDKSGLPSDRFFAERPEGSVSTLKIQRTQQEDSAVYLCASSSRDRSRYTFGSGTRLTVV.

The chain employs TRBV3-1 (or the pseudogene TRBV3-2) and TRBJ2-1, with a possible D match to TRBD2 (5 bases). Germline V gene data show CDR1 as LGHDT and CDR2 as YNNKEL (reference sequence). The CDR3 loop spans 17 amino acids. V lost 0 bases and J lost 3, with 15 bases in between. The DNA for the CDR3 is TGTGCCAGCAGCCAAGAGAGGGCCCAGACCCTCTACAATGAGCAGTTCTTC. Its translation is CASSQERAQTLYNEQFF.

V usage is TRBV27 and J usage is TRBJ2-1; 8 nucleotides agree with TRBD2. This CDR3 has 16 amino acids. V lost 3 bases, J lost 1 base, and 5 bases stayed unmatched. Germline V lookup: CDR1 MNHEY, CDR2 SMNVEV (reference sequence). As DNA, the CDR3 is TGTGCCAGCAGTTTCTCAGCGGGAGAGTCCTACAATGAGCAGTTCTTC. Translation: CASSFSAGESYNEQFF.

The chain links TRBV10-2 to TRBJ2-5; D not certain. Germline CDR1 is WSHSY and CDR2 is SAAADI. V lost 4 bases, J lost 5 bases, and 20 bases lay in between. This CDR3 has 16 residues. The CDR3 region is CASSGLGSHNVETQYF. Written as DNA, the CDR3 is TGCGCCAGCAGTGGGTTGGGTAGCCACAATGTTGAGACCCAGTACTTC.

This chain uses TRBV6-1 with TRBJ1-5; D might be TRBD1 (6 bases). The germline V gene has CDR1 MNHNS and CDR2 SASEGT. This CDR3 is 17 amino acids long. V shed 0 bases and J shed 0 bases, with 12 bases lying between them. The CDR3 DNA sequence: TGTGCCAGCAGTGAAGCGCGGGGGGGCTCTAGCAATCAGCCCCAGCATTTT. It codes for CASSEARGGSSNQPQHF.

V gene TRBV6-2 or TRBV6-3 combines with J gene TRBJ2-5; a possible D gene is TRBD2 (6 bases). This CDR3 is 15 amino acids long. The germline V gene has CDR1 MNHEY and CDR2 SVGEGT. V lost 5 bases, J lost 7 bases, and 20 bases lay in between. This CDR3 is CASSLPGTGPPTQYF. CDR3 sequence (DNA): TGTGCCAGCAGTCTTCCCGGGACTGGGCCTCCGACCCAGTACTTC.

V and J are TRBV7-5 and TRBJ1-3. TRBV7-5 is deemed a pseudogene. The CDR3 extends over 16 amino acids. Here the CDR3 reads CARSLLAGLARNTIYF. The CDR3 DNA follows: TGTGCCAGAAGCTTACTTGCCGGGTTAGCAAGAAACACCATATATTTT.

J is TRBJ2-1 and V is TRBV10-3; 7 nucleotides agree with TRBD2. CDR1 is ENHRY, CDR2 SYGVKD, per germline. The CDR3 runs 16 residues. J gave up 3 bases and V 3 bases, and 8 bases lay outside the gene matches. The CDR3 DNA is TGTGCCATCAGTGAAAAGGGCGGGGGTATCTACAATGAGCAGTTCTTC. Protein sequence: CAISEKGGGIYNEQFF.

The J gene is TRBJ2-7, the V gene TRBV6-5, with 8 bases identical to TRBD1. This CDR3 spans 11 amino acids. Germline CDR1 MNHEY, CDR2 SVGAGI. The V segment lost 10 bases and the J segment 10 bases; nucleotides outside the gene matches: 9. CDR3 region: CATGGLTVQYF. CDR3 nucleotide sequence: TGTGCCACAGGGGGCCTAACGGTTCAGTACTTC.

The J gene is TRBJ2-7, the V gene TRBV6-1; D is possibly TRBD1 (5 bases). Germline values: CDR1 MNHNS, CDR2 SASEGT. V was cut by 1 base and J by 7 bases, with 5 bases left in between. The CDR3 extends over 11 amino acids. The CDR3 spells CASSEDREQYF. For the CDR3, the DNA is TGTGCCAGCAGTGAAGACAGGGAGCAGTACTTC.